These 4 T cell receptor beta chains came from one sample sequenced in a study of blood T cell repertoires in COVID-19. The protocol was immunoSEQ multiplex PCR, while the TCRdb copy is restricted to in-frame clones and leaves out a portion. The sample holds 200,000 to 250,000 clones, around 90% seen once. What was sequenced was peripheral blood. The receptors here all came from a young man with active or convalescent COVID-19.

The chain recombines TRBV30 with TRBJ1-2; D not resolved. Looked up from germline, CDR1 is GTSNPN and CDR2 is SVGIG (reference sequence). This CDR3 is built from 13 residues. Trimming shortened V by 4 bases and J by 0 bases, and 9 bases separated the two germline ends. CDR3 residues: CAWNPGSNYGYTF. In DNA, the CDR3 is TGTGCCTGGAATCCAGGATCTAACTATGGCTACACCTTC. Full variable domain (rest looked up from reference TRBV30 and TRBJ1-2): SQTIHQWPATLVQPVGSPLSLECTVEGTSNPNLYWYRQAAGRGLQLLFYSVGIGQISSEVPQNLSASRPQDRQFILSSKKLLLSDSGFYLCAWNPGSNYGYTFGSGTRLTVV.

The rearrangement links TRBV7-9 to TRBJ1-2; the D is unclear. The CDR3 loop spans 14 amino acids. V lost 3 bases, J lost 3 bases, and 11 bases lay in between. Germline assignment: CDR1 SEHNR and CDR2 FQNEAQ (reference sequence). DNA for the CDR3: TGTGCCAGCAGCTTCGGGCTCGGGGACTATGGCTACACCTTC. Protein product: CASSFGLGDYGYTF.

This chain connects TRBV18 to TRBJ1-4; 7 nucleotides agree with TRBD1. In germline, CDR1 is KGHSH, CDR2 LQKENI. V was clipped by 2 bases and J by 6 bases; unmatched bases: 15. The CDR3 contains 18 residues. The CDR3 sequence: CASSPKAPPGQSHEKLFF. The CDR3 region has the DNA TGTGCCAGCTCACCAAAGGCACCCCCGGGACAGTCCCATGAAAAACTGTTTTTT.

The V and J genes are TRBV7-2 and TRBJ1-2, with a weak D call TRBD1 (5 bases). V lost 3 bases to trimming and J lost 5 bases, with 13 bases between them. CDR3 size: 14 residues. Per the germline V gene, CDR1 is SGHTA and CDR2 is FQGNSA. The CDR3 loop reads CASSFLGVGYGYTF. DNA for the CDR3: TGTGCCAGCAGCTTTCTAGGGGTGGGATATGGCTACACCTTC.